One and the same sample provided the 31 T cell receptor beta chains below, sequenced in a study of blood T cell repertoires in COVID-19. Libraries were prepared by immunoSEQ multiplex PCR; TCRdb keeps only in-frame clonotypes and omits some of them. The sample lists roughly 180,000 clones; about 86% were seen once. The sequenced material came from peripheral blood. These receptors were taken from a man in his sixties with acute or convalescent COVID-19.

This sequence joins TRBV27 and TRBJ1-1; 10 nucleotides match TRBD1. The length of the CDR3 is 14 residues. CDR1 MNHEY and CDR2 SMNVEV come from the germline V gene (reference sequence). The junction had 2 bases not matched to a gene; V was cut back by 3 bases and J by 4 bases. CDR3 DNA: TGTGCCAGCAGTTTGGGGACAGGGGTCACTGAAGCTTTCTTT. It encodes CASSLGTGVTEAFF.

The chain recombines TRBV24-1 with TRBJ2-7; D perhaps matches TRBD2 (10 bases). V lost 2 bases and J lost 5, with 24 bases in between. This CDR3 comprises 18 residues. The V gene's germline CDR1 is KGHDR and CDR2 SFDVKD. The CDR3 coding sequence is TGTGCCACCAGTGATTCGAGCGGGAGGGGGACAGGGCCCCACGAGCAGTACTTC. This translates into CATSDSSGRGTGPHEQYF.

The chain is built from TRBV27 and TRBJ1-2; 11 bases agree with TRBD1. This CDR3 spans 15 amino acids. J gave up 5 bases and V 6 bases, and 8 bases lay outside the gene matches. Germline V gene sequence: CDR1 MNHEY, CDR2 SMNVEV (reference sequence). The CDR3 loop reads CASRHGTGGNYGYTF. The CDR3 nucleotides are TGTGCCAGCAGACACGGGACAGGGGGGAATTATGGCTACACCTTC.

This chain links TRBV4-1 with TRBJ1-2; TRBD1 is a possible D gene (5 bases). Germline V gene lookup returns CDR1 MGHRA and CDR2 YSYEKL. The CDR3 has 16 amino acids. Trimming took 2 bases from V and 0 from J, leaving 13 bases between them. CDR3 sequence: CASSQWQGFTNYGYTF. CDR3 coding DNA: TGCGCCAGCAGCCAATGGCAGGGATTCACTAACTATGGCTACACCTTC.

This chain joins TRBV19 and TRBJ1-4; 11 nucleotides align to TRBD1. This CDR3 is 14 amino acids long. The germline V gene has CDR1 LNHDA and CDR2 SQIVND (reference sequence). Germline trimming cut 5 bases from V and 8 bases from J; bases unmatched to any gene: 4. The CDR3, as DNA: TGTGCCAGTAGTCGGACAGGGGGCGAAGAAAAACTGTTTTTT. Its protein is CASSRTGGEEKLFF. The complete variable domain, with remaining parts taken from reference TRBV19 and TRBJ1-4, reads DGGITQSPKYLFRKEGQNVTLSCEQNLNHDAMYWYRQDPGQGLRLIYYSQIVNDFQKGDIAEGYSVSREKKESFPLTVTSAQKNPTAFYLCASSRTGGEEKLFFGSGTQLSVL.

The genes are TRBV30 and TRBJ2-1; 10 nucleotides line up with TRBD2. V lost 2 bases to trimming and J lost 5 bases; unmatched junction nucleotides: 6. Germline CDR1 and CDR2: GTSNPN and SVGIG (reference sequence). This CDR3 spans 15 amino acids. CDR3 nucleotide sequence: TGTGCCTGGAGTTATGGACTAGCGGACCACAATGAGCAGTTCTTC. Protein: CAWSYGLADHNEQFF.

The chain has TRBV9 and TRBJ1-5, with D tentatively TRBD1 (6 bases). This CDR3 is built from 15 residues. V was cut by 4 bases and J by 6 bases, with 17 bases left in between. CDR1 SGDLS and CDR2 YYNGEE come from the germline V gene. The CDR3 protein is CASSITGDTGQPQHF. CDR3 sequence (DNA): TGTGCCAGCAGCATCACCGGGGACACGGGTCAGCCCCAGCATTTT.

The V and J genes are TRBV4-1 and TRBJ2-1; 8 nucleotides agree with TRBD2. Germline assignment: CDR1 MGHRA and CDR2 YSYEKL. The CDR3 contains 20 residues. V lost 1 base and J lost 1; bases outside the gene matches: 15. The CDR3, as DNA: TGCGCCAGCAGCCAAGGGAGAGCGGGAGTCTCTCGTTGGTCCTACAATGAGCAGTTCTTC. It encodes CASSQGRAGVSRWSYNEQFF.

This chain joins TRBV7-9 and TRBJ1-3; D gene uncertain. This CDR3 has 17 residues. With 6 bases removed from V and 0 bases from J, the gap between germline ends came to 18 bases. Germline CDR1 is SEHNR and CDR2 is FQNEAQ (reference sequence). The CDR3 here is CASSLPLGRNSGNTIYF. In nucleotides, the CDR3 is TGTGCCAGCAGTCTCCCGTTGGGCAGGAACTCTGGAAACACCATATATTTT.

V and J are TRBV5-6 and TRBJ2-1; a possible D gene is TRBD1 (5 bases). CDR1 SGHDT and CDR2 YYEEEE come from the germline V gene. This CDR3 is built from 15 residues. Trimming shortened V by 0 bases and J by 0 bases, and 7 bases separated the two germline ends. This chain's CDR3 is CASSLGTNSYNEQFF. In DNA form, the CDR3 reads TGTGCCAGCAGCTTGGGGACAAACTCCTACAATGAGCAGTTCTTC. Supplemented by reference TRBV5-6 and TRBJ2-1, the full variable domain reads DAGVTQSPTHLIKTRGQQVTLRCSPKSGHDTVSWYQQALGQGPQFIFQYYEEEERQRGNFPDRFSGHQFPNYSSELNVNALLLGDSALYLCASSLGTNSYNEQFFGPGTRLTVL.

This clone was detected once. The rearrangement joins TRBV7-2 to TRBJ1-1; no clear D. The CDR3 totals 13 residues. The V gene lost 6 bases and the J gene lost 4 bases, with 12 bases spanning the gap. The germline CDR1 and CDR2 sequences are SGHTA and FQGNSA. The CDR3 sequence: CASSLSWSTEAFF. As DNA, the CDR3 is TGTGCCAGCAGTCTAAGTTGGAGCACTGAAGCTTTCTTT.

This clone was counted once. The chain joins TRBV18 to TRBJ2-1; 8 bases are a match to TRBD2. With 2 bases clipped from V and 3 bases from J, the junction kept 6 bases outside the gene matches. The CDR3 is 16 residues long. Germline assignment: CDR1 KGHSH and CDR2 LQKENI. The CDR3 DNA follows: TGTGCCAGCTCACCAACCGCTGCGGGGGGCTACAATGAGCAGTTCTTC. Its translation is CASSPTAAGGYNEQFF.

The V gene is TRBV7-3, the J gene TRBJ2-1; TRBD2 matches at 8 bases. After removal of 6 bases from V and 7 bases from J, the junction contained 11 bases not matched to a gene. This CDR3 is 15 amino acids long. Germline loops: CDR1 SGHTA, CDR2 FQGTGA. This CDR3 reads CASSHLAGGRNEQFF. CDR3 sequence (DNA): TGTGCCAGCAGTCATCTAGCGGGTGGACGGAATGAGCAGTTCTTC.

The rearrangement uses TRBV6-6 and TRBJ1-2; 12 bases match TRBD1. With V trimmed by 5 bases and J by 8 bases, 15 bases remained unmatched. This CDR3 has 17 residues. The germline V gene encodes CDR1 MNHNY and CDR2 SVGAGI (reference sequence). This chain's CDR3 is CASSPRPGTGGIWGYTF. The CDR3 DNA sequence: TGTGCCAGCAGTCCGCGGCCCGGGACAGGGGGCATTTGGGGCTACACCTTC.

About this clone: The germline gene is not matched at one end of the junction; a read error may be the cause. The V call is TRBV5-1, the J call TRBJ2-7; maybe TRBD2 (5 bases). Germline V gene lookup returns CDR1 SGHRS and CDR2 YFSETQ. CDR3 size: 15 residues. CDR3 sequence: CASSFRLSRSSEQYF. In DNA, the CDR3 is TGCGCCAGCAGCTTCCGACTAAGTAGGTCCTCCGAGCAGTACTTC.

This clone was counted many times. The chain combines TRBV18 with TRBJ2-2, with D possibly TRBD1 on 6 matching bases. The germline V and J ends were trimmed by 5 bases and 1 base, with 17 bases remaining between them. There are 17 residues in the CDR3. Germline CDR1 KGHSH, CDR2 LQKENI. The CDR3 DNA is TGTGCCAGCTCATCTCCTCCCGGGACAATGAACACCGGGGAGCTGTTTTTT. Its protein is CASSSPPGTMNTGELFF.

The chain has TRBV7-3 and TRBJ2-1; TRBD2 agrees at 12 bases. The CDR3 has 17 residues. Germline CDR1 SGHTA, CDR2 FQGTGA. V gave up 5 bases and J gave up 0 bases; unmatched junction bases: 5. The CDR3 DNA reads as TGTGCCAGCAGCCCCTCGACTAGCGGGAGCTCCTACAATGAGCAGTTCTTC. Its protein product is CASSPSTSGSSYNEQFF. The full variable domain, with the rest looked up from reference TRBV7-3 and TRBJ2-1, is GAGVSQTPSNKVTEKGKYVELRCDPISGHTALYWYRQSLGQGPEFLIYFQGTGAADDSGLPNDRFFAVRPEGSVSTLKIQRTERGDSAVYLCASSPSTSGSSYNEQFFGPGTRLTVL.

Concerning this clone: Additional DNA sequences in this sample encode the identical CDR3. CDR3 DNA sequence: TGCGCCAGCAGCCTCGACAGGGGGAACACTGAAGCTTTCTTT. Its protein product is CASSLDRGNTEAFF. The chain is built from TRBV5-1 and TRBJ1-1; 8 nucleotides line up with TRBD1. This CDR3 is built from 14 residues. Losses at the gene ends were 4 bases for V and 1 base for J; bases not matched to a gene: 3. Germline assignment: CDR1 SGHRS and CDR2 YFSETQ.

The chain carries TRBV10-3 and TRBJ1-1; D is ambiguous. CDR3 length: 13 residues. V gave up 10 bases and J gave up 4 bases, with 16 bases separating them. Germline CDR1 is ENHRY and CDR2 is SYGVKD. CDR3 region: CASAPGGSTEAFF. The CDR3, as DNA: TGTGCCAGCGCCCCCGGCGGGAGCACTGAAGCTTTCTTT.

About this clone itself: The same CDR3 also results from other DNA sequences found in this sample. The chain joins TRBV5-1 to TRBJ1-4, with D tentatively TRBD1 (6 bases). There are 14 residues in the CDR3. V was pared by 2 bases and J by 1 base, with 6 bases between. Germline V gene sequence: CDR1 SGHRS, CDR2 YFSETQ. The CDR3 spells CASSLQGTNEKLFF. The CDR3, as DNA: TGCGCCAGCAGCTTACAGGGAACTAATGAAAAACTGTTTTTT.

The chain is built from TRBV1 and TRBJ1-2; no DNA check was done on the table's D call, TRBD1. TRBV1 is marked as a pseudogene. The CDR3 is 12 amino acids. CDR3 nucleotides: TGCACCACCCAGGACAAGTCTTATGGCTACACCTTC. It is translated as CTTQDKSYGYTF.

The genes are TRBV4-2 and TRBJ2-5, with 8 bases lining up with TRBD2. The germline CDR1 and CDR2 sequences are LGHNA and YNFKEQ. The CDR3 has 16 amino acids. J was trimmed by 7 bases and V by 2 bases; bases with no gene match: 12. The CDR3 DNA sequence: TGTGCCAGCAGCCAACCCCTCGGGCGGGGGGTCCGGACCCAGTACTTC. This translates into CASSQPLGRGVRTQYF.

The V gene is TRBV19, the J gene TRBJ1-4; weak D call: TRBD1 (6 bases). This CDR3 has 15 residues. Germline V gene sequence: CDR1 LNHDA, CDR2 SQIVND (reference sequence). V was cut by 5 bases and J by 5 bases, with 15 bases left in between. CDR3 in amino acids: CASSPHRDANEKLFF. CDR3 sequence (DNA): TGTGCCAGTAGTCCCCACAGGGATGCAAATGAAAAACTGTTTTTT.

V and J are TRBV5-6 and TRBJ2-4; D not certain. Germline V gene lookup returns CDR1 SGHDT and CDR2 YYEEEE. Trimming removed 0 bases at V and 0 bases at J, with 4 bases between. The CDR3 spans 14 residues. The CDR3 nucleotides read TGTGCCAGCAGCTTGGATCTAGCCAAAAACATTCAGTACTTC. Translation: CASSLDLAKNIQYF.

The V gene is TRBV29-1, the J gene TRBJ1-5, with D hard to call. The CDR3 consists of 13 residues. From germline, CDR1 is SQVTM and CDR2 ANQGSEA. With 7 bases removed from V and 7 bases from J, the gap between germline ends came to 17 bases. CDR3 nucleotide sequence: TGCAGCGCCCGGGAAAGCCTAAACCAGCCCCAGCATTTT. It translates to CSARESLNQPQHF.

This chain connects TRBV29-1 to TRBJ2-7, with 13 bases aligning to TRBD2. The CDR3 length is 15 residues. CDR1 is SQVTM, CDR2 ANQGSEA, per germline. V lost 4 bases and J lost 7; bases outside the gene matches: 10. The CDR3 loop reads CSVGTSGSQVREQYF. The CDR3 region has the DNA TGCAGCGTTGGGACTAGCGGGAGTCAGGTGAGGGAGCAGTACTTC.

The rearrangement links TRBV10-3 to TRBJ1-5; maybe TRBD1 (6 bases). The V gene's germline CDR1 is ENHRY and CDR2 SYGVKD. Trimming shortened V by 8 bases and J by 6 bases, and 17 bases separated the two germline ends. The CDR3 extends over 14 amino acids. CDR3 residues: CAIRTATERQPQHF. The CDR3 DNA follows: TGTGCCATCCGGACAGCTACCGAGCGTCAGCCCCAGCATTTT.

The chain couples TRBV27 to TRBJ1-2; TRBD1 agrees at 8 bases. The CDR3 contains 13 residues. Trimming removed 6 bases from V and 6 bases from J; junction bases left unmatched: 6. Germline-derived CDR1 and CDR2 are MNHEY and SMNVEV (reference sequence). The CDR3 loop is CASRSTGVDGYTF. The CDR3 DNA follows: TGTGCCAGCAGGTCGACAGGGGTCGATGGCTACACCTTC.

V is TRBV7-9 and J is TRBJ1-2, with 9 bases lining up with TRBD1. V lost 4 bases, J lost 4 bases, and 7 bases stayed unmatched. CDR3 length equals 15 residues. CDR1 is SEHNR and CDR2 is FQNEAQ in the germline V gene (reference sequence). The CDR3 sequence: CASSSRDRDGYGYTF. The CDR3 region has the DNA TGTGCCAGCAGCTCCAGGGACAGGGATGGCTATGGCTACACCTTC.

The gene calls are TRBV9 and TRBJ1-5, with unresolved D. This CDR3 spans 15 amino acids. From germline, CDR1 is SGDLS and CDR2 YYNGEE. Trimming took off 0 bases at V and 0 bases at J, with 7 bases between the two ends. CDR3 loop: CASSVAGNSNQPQHF. CDR3 coding DNA: TGTGCCAGCAGCGTAGCTGGCAATAGCAATCAGCCCCAGCATTTT.

This chain uses TRBV4-1 with TRBJ1-5, with 7 bases aligning to TRBD1. Unmatched junction bases numbered 7, after V lost 1 base and J lost 7 bases. The CDR3 is made up of 15 amino acids. Germline CDR1 reads MGHRA; CDR2 reads YSYEKL. This chain's CDR3 is CASSQGGQRIQPQHF. The CDR3 nucleotides are TGCGCCAGCAGCCAAGGGGGACAGCGGATACAGCCCCAGCATTTT.